These 18 T cell receptor beta chains originate from one sample sequenced in a study of PD-L1 blockade in urothelial cancer. Libraries were prepared by immunoSEQ multiplex PCR; TCRdb keeps only in-frame clonotypes and omits some of them. This table holds 70,000 to 95,000 clones, less than 90% found once. The time point was: pretreatment peripheral blood. The sample here was PBMCs, taken around atezolizumab (anti-PD-L1) treatment. The receptors originated from a man aged 55 to 70 with urothelial cancer.

The rearrangement links TRBV6-6 to TRBJ1-2; no definite D call. The germline CDR1 and CDR2 sequences are MNHNY and SVGAGI (reference sequence). The V and J ends lost 6 bases and 5 bases respectively, with 16 bases between them. This CDR3 is 14 amino acids long. The CDR3 DNA is TGTGCCAGCAGCCCCCTCGCGGGCTGGTATGGCTACACCTTC. Translating gives CASSPLAGWYGYTF.

This clone was picked up one time. The J gene is TRBJ1-2, the V gene TRBV6-6; D remains unclear. The CDR3 length is 12 residues. CDR1 is MNHNY, CDR2 SVGAGI, per germline (reference sequence). V lost 0 bases and J 6 bases, leaving 5 bases between the germline ends. The CDR3 region has the DNA TGTGCCAGCAGTTACTCTGGGCATGGCTACACCTTC. It encodes CASSYSGHGYTF.

This sequence joins TRBV15 and TRBJ2-7; TRBD1 is a possible D gene (5 bases). The CDR3 spans 17 residues. V lost 0 bases to trimming and J lost 2 bases, with 17 bases between them. Germline assignment: CDR1 LNHNV and CDR2 YYDKDF (reference sequence). The CDR3 reads CATSREIIRTRTYEQYF. DNA for the CDR3: TGTGCCACCAGCAGAGAAATTATTCGGACACGTACCTACGAGCAGTACTTC.

V and J are TRBV30 and TRBJ2-7; a possible D gene is TRBD1 (5 bases). Trimming pared 5 bases from V and 7 bases from J, leaving 12 bases between. Per the germline V gene, CDR1 is GTSNPN and CDR2 is SVGIG (reference sequence). The CDR3 totals 11 residues. CDR3 sequence reads: CAWGHRIEQYF. CDR3 nucleotides: TGTGCCTGGGGACATCGGATTGAGCAGTACTTC.

This rearrangement joins TRBV6-5 to TRBJ2-4, with a possible D match to TRBD1 (6 bases). The CDR3 consists of 15 residues. CDR1 and CDR2 from the germline V gene are MNHEY and SVGAGI. V lost 5 bases, J lost 3 bases, and 14 bases lay in between. The CDR3: CASSPGVGGKNIQYF. Here the CDR3 DNA reads TGTGCCAGCAGTCCAGGGGTAGGCGGCAAAAACATTCAGTACTTC.

CDR3 coding DNA: TGTGCCAGCAGTTACTCCGCAGGGGCGGAGACCCAGTACTTC. It is translated as CASSYSAGAETQYF. V usage is TRBV6-6 and J usage is TRBJ2-5, with TRBD1 as a possible D gene (6 bases). The CDR3 has 14 residues. Trimming took off 0 bases at V and 5 bases at J, with 10 bases between the two ends. Germline values: CDR1 MNHNY, CDR2 SVGAGI (reference sequence).

This clone was recorded at least ten times. The rearrangement joins TRBV2 to TRBJ1-2, with D possibly matching TRBD1 (5 bases). V lost 7 bases to trimming and J lost 4 bases, with 19 bases between them. The CDR3 runs 15 residues. Germline V gene data show CDR1 as SNHLY and CDR2 as FYNNEI. CDR3 in DNA: TGTGCCAGCAAGGGGCAGACCGGGAGACTCTATGGCTACACCTTC. Translated, it gives CASKGQTGRLYGYTF.

The sample holds one count of this clone. V and J are TRBV6-6 and TRBJ2-3, with D perhaps TRBD2 (5 bases). This CDR3 is built from 16 residues. Per the germline V gene, CDR1 is MNHNY and CDR2 is SVGAGI (reference sequence). Deletions cut 6 bases from V and 0 bases from J, with 16 bases between. The CDR3 DNA follows: TGTGCCAGCAGATACACCCCCGGGGAAAGCACAGATACGCAGTATTTT. It yields the protein CASRYTPGESTDTQYF.

The sample holds a few counts of this clone. V is TRBV10-2 and J is TRBJ2-5; D remains ambiguous. The V end lost 5 bases, the J end lost 5 bases, and 15 bases lay between the germline ends. Germline lookup yields CDR1 WSHSY and CDR2 SAAADI. There are 14 residues in the CDR3. The CDR3 nucleotides are TGCGCCAGCAGTACGCTCGGGTACTGGGAGACCCAGTACTTC. As protein: CASSTLGYWETQYF.

The gene calls are TRBV5-1 and TRBJ2-7; 8 bases agree with TRBD1. Trimming at V came to 1 base and at J to 4 bases, leaving 7 bases not matched to a gene. From germline, CDR1 is SGHRS and CDR2 YFSETQ. There are 15 residues in the CDR3. As DNA, the CDR3 is TGCGCCAGCAGCTTGCACGGACAGGGAGTATACGAGCAGTACTTC. This sequence encodes CASSLHGQGVYEQYF.

The CDR3 is CSSDGYTF. DNA of the CDR3: TGCAGCTCAGATGGCTACACCTTC. The chain has TRBV29-1 and TRBJ1-2; D remains ambiguous. The ends were cut back, 8 bases at V and 6 bases at J, with 4 bases in the middle. The CDR3 extends over 8 amino acids. The V gene's germline CDR1 is SQVTM and CDR2 ANQGSEA.

V usage is TRBV19 and J usage is TRBJ1-1; 7 positions agree with TRBD1. Germline V gene sequence: CDR1 LNHDA, CDR2 SQIVND (reference sequence). CDR3 length: 12 residues. The J segment lost 1 base and the V segment lost 9 bases, leaving 2 bases of the junction unmatched. In DNA form, the CDR3 reads TGTGCCAGCTCAGGGGGGAACACTGAAGCTTTCTTT. Amino acid sequence: CASSGGNTEAFF.

The J gene is TRBJ2-5, the V gene TRBV9, with 10 positions matching TRBD2. V gave up 3 bases and J gave up 3 bases; unmatched junction bases: 11. The V gene's germline CDR1 is SGDLS and CDR2 YYNGEE. This CDR3 has 17 amino acids. CDR3 loop: CASSAILASGSKETQYF. The CDR3 DNA is TGTGCCAGCAGCGCTATTTTGGCTAGCGGGAGCAAAGAGACCCAGTACTTC.

This chain joins TRBV7-3 and TRBJ2-1; D is possibly TRBD2 (6 bases). Germline assignment: CDR1 SGHTA and CDR2 FQGTGA. The CDR3 has 15 amino acids. V was pared by 0 bases and J by 2 bases, with 8 bases between. The CDR3 region is CASSLTAGPYNEQFF. Written as DNA, the CDR3 is TGTGCCAGCAGCTTAACGGCGGGGCCCTACAATGAGCAGTTCTTC.

The chain links TRBV30 to TRBJ1-1; 7 positions agree with TRBD1. Trimming cost V 1 base and J 5 bases; bases outside gene matches: 7. The germline V gene has CDR1 GTSNPN and CDR2 SVGIG (reference sequence). This CDR3 comprises 14 residues. Here the CDR3 DNA reads TGTGCCTGGAGTGCACAGGGGAGTGAGACTGAAGCTTTCTTT. Its protein product is CAWSAQGSETEAFF.

The chain recombines TRBV2 with TRBJ1-4; TRBD1 is a possible D gene (6 bases). The germline V and J ends were trimmed by 10 bases and 5 bases, with 11 bases remaining between them. Per germline, CDR1 SNHLY and CDR2 FYNNEI. This CDR3 spans 12 amino acids. The CDR3 reads CATNRDNEKLFF. CDR3 nucleotides: TGTGCCACAAACAGGGACAATGAAAAACTGTTTTTT.

The chain uses TRBV6-1 and TRBJ2-5, with D tentatively TRBD2 (6 bases). V gave up 3 bases and J gave up 1 base, with 6 bases separating them. There are 13 residues in the CDR3. Germline CDR1 and CDR2: MNHNS and SASEGT. CDR3 in amino acids: CASSDGSQETQYF. The DNA of the CDR3 is TGTGCCAGCAGTGACGGGAGCCAAGAGACCCAGTACTTC.

This sequence joins TRBV18 and TRBJ2-3; no firm D call. Trimming pared 3 bases from V and 6 bases from J, leaving 10 bases between. There are 13 residues in the CDR3. Germline assignment: CDR1 KGHSH and CDR2 LQKENI. The CDR3: CASSPPSSDTQYF. For the CDR3, the DNA is TGTGCCAGCTCACCCCCTTCGTCGGATACGCAGTATTTT.